Listed below are T cell receptor beta chains from one sample, sequenced in a study of blood T cell repertoires in COVID-19. The protocol was immunoSEQ multiplex PCR, while the TCRdb copy is restricted to in-frame clones and leaves out a portion. This sample has 99,000 or so clones, with about 86% found just once. The sample taken for sequencing was peripheral blood. The receptors were sampled from a man in his fifties or sixties with COVID-19, enrolled during active disease. Both conserved end residues are part of each CDR3. The order of the fields is V gene, J gene, CDR3 protein.

>TRBV12-3/TRBV12-4|TRBJ1-1
CASSLEPVTEAFF
>TRBV2|TRBJ1-2
CASRPGQNYGYTF
>TRBV7-2|TRBJ1-5
CASSPTTGRSEQPQHF
>TRBV21-1|TRBJ2-1
CASSGTGGEQFF
>TRBV6-1|TRBJ1-2
CASSEAPGGGYTF
>TRBV12-3/TRBV12-4|TRBJ2-7
CASSLVRHYEQYF
>TRBV27|TRBJ1-6
CASRRKAQNNSPLHF
>TRBV5-4|TRBJ1-2
CASTLQRTNYGYTF
>TRBV2|TRBJ1-5
CASIMDRGGQPQHF
>TRBV5-5|TRBJ2-7
CASSLGRAYEQYF
>TRBV25-1|TRBJ1-2
CASSRQGSNYGYTF
>TRBV10-3|TRBJ2-1
CAIRTGFGEQFF
>TRBV25-1|TRBJ2-5
CASSIGLLQETQYF
>TRBV5-1|TRBJ2-2
CASGTDNMVTGELFF